A selection of T cell receptor beta chains follows, all from one sample in a study of beta chain features in type 1 diabetes. Clones were read by immunoSEQ multiplex PCR, and TCRdb kept only the in-frame ones, dropping some. Of 280,000 or so clones listed, approximately 15% are singletons. Material for sequencing was naive CD4+ T cells from blood. All receptors derive from a man between 18 and 29 years old with type 1 diabetes. CDR3s include the opening cysteine and the closing phenylalanine or tryptophan. The order of the fields is CDR3 DNA, CDR3 protein, clone size, J gene, V gene, D gene. D genes are given only for firm matches. Expanded clones get a size class; other rows say once, few or many, or leave the size out.

TGTGCCTGGAGTGGGGGAGGAGGTGGCTACACCTTC CAWSGGGGGYTF - TRBJ1-2 TRBV30 -
TGCGCCAGCTCACTGAATTTCGATCAGCCCCAGCATTTT CASSLNFDQPQHF - TRBJ1-5 TRBV4-3 -
TGTGCCAGTATGCGGTTGGGGGACTATAGCAATCAGCCCCAGCATTTT CASMRLGDYSNQPQHF - TRBJ1-5 TRBV19 -
TGTGCCAGCATGGCCGACGGGGACAGTATTTACGAGCAGTACTTC CASMADGDSIYEQYF few TRBJ2-7 TRBV7-9 TRBD1
TGCGCCAGCAGCCCTACAGGGAAAGAGACCCAGTACTTC CASSPTGKETQYF few TRBJ2-5 TRBV5-1 -
TGTGCCAGCAGCTTACTACCCGGAGGGGAAGCTTTCTTT CASSLLPGGEAFF - TRBJ1-1 TRBV11-2 -
TGTGCCAGCTCACCATTTATGGCGGCGTCGTTTAGAGATACGCAGTATTTT CASSPFMAASFRDTQYF few TRBJ2-3 TRBV18 -
TGTGCCAGCACCAACAGGGGGCAGGAGACCCAGTACTTC CASTNRGQETQYF - TRBJ2-5 TRBV2 TRBD1
TGCGCCAGCAGCTTGTGGGGACTAGCGGGAGAAGAGACCCAGTACTTC CASSLWGLAGEETQYF few TRBJ2-5 TRBV5-1 TRBD2
TGTGCCAGCAGCACCGACAGGGTGCGCACAGATACGCAGTATTTT CASSTDRVRTDTQYF few TRBJ2-3 TRBV9 TRBD1
TGTGCCAGCAGCCAAGGGGACCAAGAGACCCAGTACTTC CASSQGDQETQYF - TRBJ2-5 TRBV5-6 -
TGTGCCAGCAGCTTAGATAGGGGTTGGGACGAGCAGTACTTC CASSLDRGWDEQYF few TRBJ2-7 TRBV7-2 -
TGTGCCAGCTCACCATTTTTATTCAGGGGAAATTCACCCCTCCACTTT CASSPFLFRGNSPLHF - TRBJ1-6 TRBV18 -
TGTGCCAGCTCACCAAATCTAGGGGACACTGAAGCTTTCTTT CASSPNLGDTEAFF few TRBJ1-1 TRBV18 -
TGTGCCAGTACCCGAGAAGGGACAACACCCTTCTACTATAGCAATCAGCCCCAGCATTTT CASTREGTTPFYYSNQPQHF - TRBJ1-5 TRBV19 -
TGTGCCAGCAGCTTAGCCTTTGACAGGTTTAAGGACAATGAGCAGTTCTTC CASSLAFDRFKDNEQFF few TRBJ2-1 TRBV7-9 -
TGTGCCAGCTCACCACTTGGGGGGGGAGACACTGAAGCTTTCTTT CASSPLGGGDTEAFF - TRBJ1-1 TRBV18 -
TGCGCCAGCAGCCAAGAACTAGCGGGAGTGGAGACCCAGTACTTC CASSQELAGVETQYF - TRBJ2-5 TRBV4-1 TRBD2
TGTGCCAGCTCACCTTTGGGACAGATTAACACTGAAGCTTTCTTT CASSPLGQINTEAFF - TRBJ1-1 TRBV18 TRBD1
TGTGCCAGCTGGCAGGGCAGCACAGATACGCAGTATTTT CASWQGSTDTQYF - TRBJ2-3 TRBV28 -
TGTGCCAGCAGTACAGGGACGGAGAAGGAGCAGCCCCAGCATTTT CASSTGTEKEQPQHF few TRBJ1-5 TRBV27 -
TGTGCCAGCTCACCACCCTCCGGGACAGGGGGCTCCATTCAGTACTTC CASSPPSGTGGSIQYF - TRBJ2-4 TRBV18 TRBD1
TGCGCCAGCAGCCATGGACAGGGGGCGACTGAAGCTTTCTTT CASSHGQGATEAFF few TRBJ1-1 TRBV5-1 TRBD1
TGCGCCAGCAGCCAAGCTCCGGGACAGGGGGCGGGAGAGCAGTACTTC CASSQAPGQGAGEQYF few TRBJ2-7 TRBV4-3 TRBD1
TGTGCCAGCAGCCAAGCTAAGTCTAGCGGGAGAGGTGAGCAGTTCTTC CASSQAKSSGRGEQFF - TRBJ2-1 TRBV14 TRBD2
TGTGCCAGCAGCTTGTGGCAGGGGGACTATGGCTACACCTTC CASSLWQGDYGYTF - TRBJ1-2 TRBV5-4 TRBD1
TGTGCCAGCAGCTGGGGGGGGGCCACCGGGGAGCTGTTTTTT CASSWGGATGELFF few TRBJ2-2 TRBV2 -
TGTGCCAGCAGCTTACAGGGGACAGTTGTGGCTGAAGCTTTCTTT CASSLQGTVVAEAFF - TRBJ1-1 TRBV7-9 TRBD1
TGTGCCAGCAGCCTCCGGACACTGAAAAACTACGAGCAGTACTTC CASSLRTLKNYEQYF few TRBJ2-7 TRBV6-5 -
TGTGCCAGCAGCGGGGGACTAGCGGGAGGAGAGACCCAGTACTTC CASSGGLAGGETQYF few TRBJ2-5 TRBV5-4 TRBD2
TGTGCCAGCAGCTTGGTTTGGGCGGGAGGGGGACATGAGCAGTTCTTC CASSLVWAGGGHEQFF - TRBJ2-1 TRBV5-4 TRBD2
TGTGCCAGCCGGGGACAGGGCCCGTCCGAAAAACTGTTTTTT CASRGQGPSEKLFF - TRBJ1-4 TRBV28 TRBD1
TGTGCCTGGACCCAGGGGGCGGGTCAGCCCCAGCATTTT CAWTQGAGQPQHF - TRBJ1-5 TRBV30 TRBD1
TGTGCCATCAGTGAGCCGGACAGGGACATTCAGTACTTC CAISEPDRDIQYF - TRBJ2-4 TRBV10-3 TRBD1
TGTGCCAGCAGCCCCTTCTCACTAGCAGGGAACACCGGGGAGCTGTTTTTT CASSPFSLAGNTGELFF - TRBJ2-2 TRBV13 -
TGCAGCGTTGTCGAGTCCTACAATGAGCAGTTCTTC CSVVESYNEQFF few TRBJ2-1 TRBV29-1 -
TGTGCCAGCAGCCAGTCACGATTCCGGGACTCAAGGGATGTTGAGCAGTTCTTC CASSQSRFRDSRDVEQFF few TRBJ2-1 TRBV7-9 -
TGTGCCAGCAGCGGAAAACAGGGGACCGGGGAGCTGTTTTTT CASSGKQGTGELFF few TRBJ2-2 TRBV9 TRBD1
TGTGCCAGCTCCTCTGCGGGCCAAGAGACCCAGTACTTC CASSSAGQETQYF few TRBJ2-5 TRBV28 -
TGTGCCAGCAGTGGTCAGGCAAAGGAGCAGTTCTTC CASSGQAKEQFF once TRBJ2-1 TRBV2 -